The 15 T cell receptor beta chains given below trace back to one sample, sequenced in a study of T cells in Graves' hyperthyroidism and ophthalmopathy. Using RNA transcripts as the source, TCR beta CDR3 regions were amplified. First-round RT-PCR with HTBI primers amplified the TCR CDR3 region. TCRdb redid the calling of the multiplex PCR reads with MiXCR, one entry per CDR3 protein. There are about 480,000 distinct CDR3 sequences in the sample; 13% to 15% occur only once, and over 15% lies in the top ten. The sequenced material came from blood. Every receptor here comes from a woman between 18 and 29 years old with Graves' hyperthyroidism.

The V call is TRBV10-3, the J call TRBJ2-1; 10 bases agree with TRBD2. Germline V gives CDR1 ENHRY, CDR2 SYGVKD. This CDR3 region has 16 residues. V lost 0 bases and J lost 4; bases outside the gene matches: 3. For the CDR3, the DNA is TGTGCCATCAGTGAGTCGGCTAGCGGGAGTTACAATGAGCAGTTCTTC. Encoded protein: CAISESASGSYNEQFF.

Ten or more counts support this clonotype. CDR3 bases: TGTGCCAGCAGCCATGCCCAGACAGCTAACTATGGCTACACCTTC. Residues: CASSHAQTANYGYTF. The J gene is TRBJ1-2, the V gene TRBV3-1; perhaps TRBD1 as D (5 bases). Trimming removed 3 bases from V and 0 bases from J, with 11 bases in between. Germline loops: CDR1 LGHDT, CDR2 YNNKEL (reference sequence). The CDR3 is 15 amino acids.

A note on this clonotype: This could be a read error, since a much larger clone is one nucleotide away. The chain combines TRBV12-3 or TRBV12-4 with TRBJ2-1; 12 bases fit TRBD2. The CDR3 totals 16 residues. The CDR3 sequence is CASSLGLAGLKNEQSF. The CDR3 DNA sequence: TGTGCCAGCAGTCTCGGACTAGCGGGATTAAAAAATGAGCAGTCCTTC.

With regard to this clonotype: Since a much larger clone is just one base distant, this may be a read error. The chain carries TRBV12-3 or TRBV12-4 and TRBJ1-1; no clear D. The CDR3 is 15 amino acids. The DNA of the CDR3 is TGTGCCAGCAGCGTAGGCGGACGAGTGAACACTGAAGCTTCCTTT. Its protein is CASSVGGRVNTEASF.

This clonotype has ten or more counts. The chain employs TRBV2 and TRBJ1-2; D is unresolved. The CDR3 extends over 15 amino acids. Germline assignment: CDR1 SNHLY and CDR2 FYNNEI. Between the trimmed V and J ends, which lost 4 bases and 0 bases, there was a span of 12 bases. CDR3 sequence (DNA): TGTGCCAGCAGTGTAATCCAGGAAACTAACTATGGCTACACCTTC. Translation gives CASSVIQETNYGYTF.

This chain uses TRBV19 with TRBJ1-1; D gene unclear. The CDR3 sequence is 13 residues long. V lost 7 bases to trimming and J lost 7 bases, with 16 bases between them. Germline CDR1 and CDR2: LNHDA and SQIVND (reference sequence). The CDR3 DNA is TGTGCCAGTACGTTTGGCAGCTCGCTTGAAGCTTTCTTT. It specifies CASTFGSSLEAFF.

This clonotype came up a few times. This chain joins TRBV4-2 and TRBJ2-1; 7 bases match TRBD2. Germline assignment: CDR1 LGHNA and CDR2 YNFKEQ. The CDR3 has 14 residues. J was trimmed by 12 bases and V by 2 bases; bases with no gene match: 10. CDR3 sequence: CASSQSRLADGQFF. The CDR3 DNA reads TGTGCCAGCAGCCAATCTCGACTAGCCGATGGGCAGTTCTTC.

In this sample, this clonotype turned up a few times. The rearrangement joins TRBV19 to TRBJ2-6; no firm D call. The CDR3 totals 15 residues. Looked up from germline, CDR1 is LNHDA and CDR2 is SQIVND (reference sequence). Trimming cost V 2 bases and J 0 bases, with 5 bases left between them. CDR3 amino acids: CASSISASGANVLTF. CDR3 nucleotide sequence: TGTGCCAGTAGTATATCCGCCTCTGGGGCCAACGTCCTGACTTTC.

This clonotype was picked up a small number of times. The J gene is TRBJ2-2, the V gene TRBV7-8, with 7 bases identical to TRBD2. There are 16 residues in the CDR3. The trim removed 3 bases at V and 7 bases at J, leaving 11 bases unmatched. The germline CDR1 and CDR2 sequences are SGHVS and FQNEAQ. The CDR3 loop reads CASSFGGRGVRGELFF. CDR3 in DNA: TGTGCCAGCAGCTTTGGGGGGAGGGGCGTGCGCGGGGAGCTGTTTTTT.

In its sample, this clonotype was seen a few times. This CDR3 is CSARDLGLPSYNEQFF. The DNA of the CDR3 is TGCAGTGCTAGGGATTTGGGATTACCATCCTACAATGAGCAGTTCTTC. The chain employs TRBV20-1 and TRBJ2-1, with D uncertain. The CDR3 has 16 residues. Trimming took off 3 bases at V and 1 base at J, with 16 bases between the two ends. CDR1 and CDR2 (germline): DFQATT, SNEGSKA (reference sequence).

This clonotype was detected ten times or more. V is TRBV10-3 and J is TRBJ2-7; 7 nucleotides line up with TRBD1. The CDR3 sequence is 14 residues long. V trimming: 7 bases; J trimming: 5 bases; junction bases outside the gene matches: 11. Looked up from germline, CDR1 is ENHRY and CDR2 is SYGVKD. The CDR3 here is CAITQFDRADEQYV. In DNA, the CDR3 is TGTGCCATCACCCAATTCGACAGGGCCGACGAGCAGTACGTC.

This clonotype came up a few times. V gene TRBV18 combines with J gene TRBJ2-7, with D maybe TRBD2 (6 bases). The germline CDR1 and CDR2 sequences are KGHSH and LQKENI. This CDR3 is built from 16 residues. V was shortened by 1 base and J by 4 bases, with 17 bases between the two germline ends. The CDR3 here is CASSPLPAGPTYEQYF. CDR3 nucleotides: TGTGCCAGCTCACCACTACCAGCGGGTCCCACGTACGAGCAGTACTTC.

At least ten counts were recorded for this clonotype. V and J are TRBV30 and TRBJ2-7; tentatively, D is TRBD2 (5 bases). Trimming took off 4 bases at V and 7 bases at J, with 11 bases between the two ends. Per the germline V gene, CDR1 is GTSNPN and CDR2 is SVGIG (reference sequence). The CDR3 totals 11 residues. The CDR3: CAWTLRGEQYF. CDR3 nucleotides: TGTGCCTGGACTCTACGAGGGGAGCAGTACTTC.

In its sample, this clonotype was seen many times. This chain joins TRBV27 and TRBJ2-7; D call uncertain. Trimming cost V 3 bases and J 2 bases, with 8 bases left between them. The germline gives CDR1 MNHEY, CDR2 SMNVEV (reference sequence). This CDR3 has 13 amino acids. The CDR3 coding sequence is TGTGCCAGCAGTTTCCAGCAAACCTACGAGCAGTACTTC. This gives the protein CASSFQQTYEQYF.

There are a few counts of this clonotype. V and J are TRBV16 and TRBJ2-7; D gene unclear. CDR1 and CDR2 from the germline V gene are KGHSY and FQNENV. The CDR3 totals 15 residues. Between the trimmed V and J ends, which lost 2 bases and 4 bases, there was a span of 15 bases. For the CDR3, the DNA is TGTGCCAGCAGCCAAAGTGCCGGGTTCGGGTACGAGCAGTACGTC. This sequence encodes CASSQSAGFGYEQYV.